The 17 T cell receptor beta chains below were found in one sample sequenced in a study of beta chain features in type 1 diabetes (dated by TCRdb to 2016 to 2019). The library relied on the immunoSEQ multiplex PCR assay. All of the isolated RNA was reverse transcribed with the High Capacity cDNA Reverse Transcription Kit, so expressed TCRB transcripts were sequenced. Entries here come from immuneACCESS through TCRdb and include only in-frame sequences with V and J called. Some clones fail to appear in such tables; in the studies checked, an unresolved V gene covers under half of the shortfall, and the cause of the remainder is unknown. The sample yields hundreds of thousands of clones; around a sixth were counted once. The ten most abundant clones make up 0.02% to 0.025% of the sample. Sequencing used naive CD4+ T cells from blood. Interpreted using the paper, the cell subset or site label stands for: true naive CD4+ T cells. The receptors shown here come from a woman between 18 and 30 years old in good health.

This clone has a handful of counts. The chain links TRBV4-2 to TRBJ1-2, with 7 bases that match TRBD1. The CDR3 loop spans 13 amino acids. V shed 1 base and J 4 bases; nucleotides not matched to a gene: 0. The V gene's germline CDR1 is LGHNA and CDR2 YNFKEQ. Here the CDR3 reads CASSQGDSYGYTF. CDR3 nucleotide sequence: TGTGCCAGCAGCCAAGGGGACAGCTATGGCTACACCTTC.

V usage is TRBV5-1 and J usage is TRBJ2-2; D might be TRBD2 (5 bases). Trimming left V 6 bases short and J 4 bases short, with 13 bases between. The CDR3 consists of 14 residues. Germline V gives CDR1 SGHRS, CDR2 YFSETQ. CDR3 coding DNA: TGCGCCAGCAAAGCCGGGGTGGTCACCGGGGAGCTGTTTTTT. Translated: CASKAGVVTGELFF.

This clone was seen a handful of times. The chain is built from TRBV5-4 and TRBJ2-5; 8 bases are shared with TRBD2. Germline V gives CDR1 SGHNT, CDR2 YYREEE (reference sequence). V shed 5 bases, J shed 4 bases, and the junction held 4 bases outside the gene matches. CDR3 length: 13 amino acids. CDR3 in DNA: TGTGCCAGCAGGGGGACTAGGGTAGAGACCCAGTACTTC. It yields the protein CASRGTRVETQYF.

This clone occurred once. This chain connects TRBV2 to TRBJ1-4; TRBD1 is a possible D gene (5 bases). This CDR3 is built from 16 residues. Germline V lookup: CDR1 SNHLY, CDR2 FYNNEI. V was trimmed by 2 bases and J by 0 bases, leaving 10 bases between them. CDR3 in amino acids: CASSEMGGATNEKLFF. CDR3 DNA sequence: TGTGCCAGCAGTGAAATGGGGGGGGCAACTAATGAAAAACTGTTTTTT.

This sequence joins TRBV5-4 and TRBJ2-3; 9 positions match TRBD2. The length of the CDR3 is 17 residues. Germline CDR1 and CDR2: SGHNT and YYREEE (reference sequence). V was pared by 5 bases and J by 0 bases, with 10 bases of the junction left unmatched. In nucleotides, the CDR3 is TGTGCCAGCAGAAGAGGCGGGGGGGACGGTAGCACAGATACGCAGTATTTT. Its translation is CASRRGGGDGSTDTQYF.

The sample holds a few counts of this clone. This chain joins TRBV2 and TRBJ2-3, with a weak D call TRBD2 (6 bases). The germline V gene encodes CDR1 SNHLY and CDR2 FYNNEI. Trimming stripped 7 bases from V and 4 bases from J, with 12 bases between. This CDR3 comprises 13 residues. The CDR3 coding sequence is TGTGCCAGCACGGGCGGGAACCCAGATACGCAGTATTTT. It yields the protein CASTGGNPDTQYF.

This clone was observed a few times. This chain uses TRBV5-1 with TRBJ2-5; 8 nucleotides line up with TRBD2. Germline CDR1 SGHRS, CDR2 YFSETQ. V dropped 4 bases and J dropped 5; count of bases not matched to a gene: 19. This CDR3 is built from 18 residues. CDR3 amino acids: CASSQRSLRTSPEETQYF. DNA for the CDR3: TGCGCCAGCAGCCAACGCAGCCTCAGGACTAGCCCGGAGGAGACCCAGTACTTC.

With respect to this clone: This same CDR3 is encoded by further DNA sequences in the sample. The rearrangement links TRBV28 to TRBJ1-3, with D possibly TRBD1 on 6 matching bases. Trimming shortened V by 6 bases and J by 1 base, and 10 bases separated the two germline ends. This CDR3 is built from 14 residues. Germline assignment: CDR1 MDHEN and CDR2 SYDVKM. The CDR3 spells CASSTGTSGNTIYF. In DNA, the CDR3 is TGTGCCAGCAGCACCGGGACATCTGGAAACACCATATATTTT.

The chain has TRBV19 and TRBJ1-2, with 8 positions matching TRBD1. CDR1 and CDR2 from the germline V gene are LNHDA and SQIVND (reference sequence). The CDR3 totals 15 residues. V dropped 3 bases and J dropped 0; count of bases not matched to a gene: 3. CDR3 sequence (DNA): TGTGCCAGTAGTATGACAGGGGAAACTAACTATGGCTACACCTTC. Amino acid sequence: CASSMTGETNYGYTF.

Regarding this clone: This sample also contains other DNA sequences that code for the same CDR3. J is TRBJ1-1 and V is TRBV18, with 7 bases matching TRBD1. The CDR3 sequence is 15 residues long. From germline, CDR1 is KGHSH and CDR2 LQKENI. The junction had 6 bases not matched to a gene; V was cut back by 3 bases and J by 2 bases. Here the CDR3 reads CASSPPGQLNTEAFF. The CDR3 DNA is TGTGCCAGCTCACCGCCGGGACAGTTAAACACTGAAGCTTTCTTT.

This clone has more than one count but fewer than ten. The chain combines TRBV7-9 with TRBJ2-2; D unresolved. CDR1 and CDR2 from the germline V gene are SEHNR and FQNEAQ (reference sequence). V lost 1 base and J 8 bases, leaving 11 bases between the germline ends. This CDR3 comprises 14 residues. The CDR3 reads CASSLEVVGGELFF. In DNA form, the CDR3 reads TGTGCCAGCAGCTTAGAAGTGGTTGGAGGGGAGCTGTTTTTT.

This chain connects TRBV29-1 to TRBJ2-5; D not resolved. Germline CDR1 SQVTM, CDR2 ANQGSEA. The V and J ends lost 1 base and 4 bases respectively, with 13 bases between them. This CDR3 comprises 14 residues. This chain's CDR3 is CSVEGTGPTETQYF. The CDR3 nucleotides are TGCAGCGTTGAAGGGACCGGGCCTACAGAGACCCAGTACTTC.

This clone showed up just a few times. Within the sample, other DNA sequences also encode this same CDR3. The V gene is TRBV7-2, the J gene TRBJ2-1; 11 positions agree with TRBD2. CDR3 length equals 15 residues. Germline CDR1 is SGHTA and CDR2 is FQGNSA. The V segment lost 5 bases and the J segment 4 bases; nucleotides outside the gene matches: 4. The CDR3 DNA follows: TGTGCCAGCAGCCTGGGACTAGCGGTATACAATGAGCAGTTCTTC. Protein product: CASSLGLAVYNEQFF.

This clone was counted only a few times. The DNA for the CDR3 is TGTGCCAGCAGCCCCCCTAGCGGGAGCACAGATACGCAGTATTTT. This sequence encodes CASSPPSGSTDTQYF. The gene calls are TRBV6-5 and TRBJ2-3; 8 bases are a match to TRBD2. The ends lost 6 bases at V and 0 bases at J; junction bases unmatched: 5. CDR3 length: 15 amino acids. Germline V gene lookup returns CDR1 MNHEY and CDR2 SVGAGI.

The V call is TRBV4-3, the J call TRBJ2-2; D remains ambiguous. This CDR3 contains 16 residues. Trimming shortened V by 2 bases and J by 5 bases, and 15 bases separated the two germline ends. Per germline, CDR1 LGHNA and CDR2 YSLEER. CDR3 bases: TGCGCCAGCAGCCAACAGACCCCGATGGCGACCGGGGAGCTGTTTTTT. It encodes CASSQQTPMATGELFF.

This clone has just a few counts. The chain has TRBV6-5 and TRBJ2-5, with 7 bases aligning to TRBD1. The V and J ends lost 2 bases and 5 bases, in that order; junction bases with no gene match: 11. CDR1 and CDR2 (germline): MNHEY, SVGAGI. The CDR3 has 16 amino acids. DNA for the CDR3: TGTGCCAGCAGTTACGGGGGACAGACAGGCCAGGAGACCCAGTACTTC. Translation gives CASSYGGQTGQETQYF.

There are a few counts of this clone. The rearrangement uses TRBV10-3 and TRBJ1-1; tentatively, D is TRBD1 (5 bases). The V and J ends lost 10 bases and 1 base respectively, with 13 bases between them. The CDR3 is 13 amino acids. Germline V CDR1 and CDR2: ENHRY, SYGVKD. The CDR3: CASSLTENTEAFF. In nucleotides, the CDR3 is TGTGCCAGCAGCCTGACAGAGAACACTGAAGCTTTCTTT.